A selection of T cell receptor beta chains follows, all from one sample in a study of T cells after yellow fever vaccination. From the 5' RACE reads, TCRdb called clonotypes with MiXCR, one entry per CDR3 protein. The table shows 450,000 to 600,000 distinct CDR3 sequences, with about a sixth occurring only once. Sequences were derived from PBMCs, sampled 5 days after the first yellow fever vaccination. The receptors originated from a young man who received the YFV17D yellow fever vaccine. Both conserved end residues are part of each CDR3. Each record gives: clone size, D gene, J gene, V gene, CDR3 DNA, CDR3 protein. A D gene is named only where the DNA matches it firmly. Size tells how often a clone was seen (once, few, many) or the class of an expanded clone, and some rows leave it out.

few TRBD1 TRBJ2-5 TRBV29-1 TGCAGCGTGGGAGGGACAGGGATAAAGACCCAGTACTTC CSVGGTGIKTQYF
- TRBD1 TRBJ2-1 TRBV7-3 TGTGCCAGCAGCCCCCGACAGGGGTCGGATGAGCAGTTCTTC CASSPRQGSDEQFF
many - TRBJ2-1 TRBV5-1 TGCGCCAGCAGCCCCAACTCCGCCGGGGAGCAGTTCTTC CASSPNSAGEQFF
- - TRBJ1-5 TRBV4-3 TGCGCCAGCAGCCAGAACCCAGGTCAGCCCCAGCATTTT CASSQNPGQPQHF
- - TRBJ2-2 TRBV5-1 TGCGCCAGCAGCTTGGCCGAACGGAACACCGGGGAGCTGTTTTTT CASSLAERNTGELFF
- TRBD1 TRBJ2-1 TRBV11-1 TGTGCCAGCAGCGAAGCCTACAGGGGCGACAATGAGCAGTTCTTC CASSEAYRGDNEQFF
- - TRBJ1-1 TRBV20-1 TGCAGTGCTAGAGATCAACAGCGGCGGACTGAAGCTTTCTTT CSARDQQRRTEAFF
- TRBD2 TRBJ2-5 TRBV4-2 TGTGCCAGCAGCCAAGATCTTGGACTAGCGATCCAAGAGACCCAGTACTTC CASSQDLGLAIQETQYF
many TRBD1 TRBJ2-7 TRBV5-1 TGTGCCAGCAGCTTGACAGGGGGCTACGAGCAGTACTTC CASSLTGGYEQYF
- - TRBJ2-3 TRBV7-3 TGTGCCAGCAGCAAGGGACTTGGGTTGACAGATACGCAGTATTTT CASSKGLGLTDTQYF
- - TRBJ2-6 TRBV11-1 TGTGCCAGCAATGGGGGAGGAGGGGGAGGCACTGGGGCCAACGTCCTGACTTTC CASNGGGGGGTGANVLTF
- - TRBJ1-1 TRBV6-5 TGTGCCAGCAGTTACCGTGTGGACGTGGAGGGAGCTTTCTTT CASSYRVDVEGAFF
few TRBD1 TRBJ1-4 TRBV7-9 TGTGCCAGCAGCTTGGGACAGCTAAGACTTGAAAAACTGTTTTTT CASSLGQLRLEKLFF
- TRBD1 TRBJ2-5 TRBV7-9 TGTGCCAGCAGCTCTATCAACCGGGACAGGGAGACCCAGTACTTC CASSSINRDRETQYF
few - TRBJ2-2 TRBV6-5 TGTGCCAGCAGTTACGGCGGGGGCTTCGGGGAGCTGTTTTTT CASSYGGGFGELFF
- - TRBJ2-1 TRBV24-1 TGTGCCACCAGGCCGGGTCATTCCTCCTACAATGAGCAGTTCTTC CATRPGHSSYNEQFF
few TRBD2 TRBJ2-1 TRBV9 TGTGCCAGCAGCCCGGGACTATTTGAGCAGTTCTTC CASSPGLFEQFF
- - TRBJ2-7 TRBV5-1 TGCGCCAGCAGCCTGCGACAGGCCACCATGGGAGAGCAGTACTTC CASSLRQATMGEQYF
- TRBD1 TRBJ2-1 TRBV24-1 TGTGCCACCAGTGACAACCGACAGGGATCCTACAATGAGCAGTTCTTC CATSDNRQGSYNEQFF
- - TRBJ1-6 TRBV18 TGTGCCAGCTCACCACCCTCGGGTTATAATTCACCCCTCCACTTT CASSPPSGYNSPLHF
- - TRBJ2-5 TRBV10-3 TGTGCCATCAGTGTCGGGGGGCGAGAGACCCAGTACTTC CAISVGGRETQYF
- TRBD1 TRBJ2-7 TRBV7-2 TGTGCCAGCAGCGGATACCGGGACAGGGTGACCGAGCAGTACTTC CASSGYRDRVTEQYF
few - TRBJ1-1 TRBV19 TGTGCCAGTACCGAGTCGGGGGCGCACACTGAAGCTTTCTTT CASTESGAHTEAFF
- - TRBJ2-4 TRBV12-3/TRBV12-4 TGTGCCAGCAGTTTAGCAGGGGCGGAGGCCAAAAACATTCAGTACTTC CASSLAGAEAKNIQYF
- - TRBJ2-3 TRBV5-1 TGCGCCAGCAGCTTTTCTTCCGGCTTCGCGTTCGATACGCAGTATTTT CASSFSSGFAFDTQYF
few - TRBJ2-7 TRBV5-1 TGCGCCAGCAGCCTGTCAATTTACACTGACGAGCAGTACTTC CASSLSIYTDEQYF
- TRBD1 TRBJ1-1 TRBV9 TGTGCCAGCACCTCTCTGGACAGGGGCGCTGAAGCTTTCTTT CASTSLDRGAEAFF
few - TRBJ2-1 TRBV30 TGTGCCTGGCAACAGGGAGAATACAATGAGCAGTTCTTC CAWQQGEYNEQFF
many - TRBJ1-1 TRBV5-1 TGCGCCAGCAGCTTGGACGGCATGAACACTGAAGCTTTCTTT CASSLDGMNTEAFF
- TRBD2 TRBJ2-2 TRBV28 TGTGCCAGCGAGCGGGGACCCACCGGGGAGCTGTTTTTT CASERGPTGELFF
- - TRBJ1-5 TRBV7-2 TGTGCCAGCAGCTTAGGGGCAAAAATGAATCAGCCCCAGCATTTT CASSLGAKMNQPQHF
- - TRBJ2-5 TRBV6-5 TGTGCCAGCAGTTATCCGGACTCACAAGAGACCCAGCACTTC CASSYPDSQETQHF
few TRBD2 TRBJ2-1 TRBV29-1 TGCAGCGTCGGACTAGCGGGGCCAGGCTCCTACAATGAGCAGTTCTTC CSVGLAGPGSYNEQFF
few TRBD2 TRBJ2-1 TRBV7-2 TGTGCCAGCAGCTATGGACTAGCGGGGGTAAATGAGCAGTTCTTC CASSYGLAGVNEQFF
- - TRBJ1-5 TRBV12-3/TRBV12-4 TGTGCCAGCAGGAAGGACCGAAGGGGGCAGCCCCAGCATTTT CASRKDRRGQPQHF
- TRBD1 TRBJ2-2 TRBV20-1 TGCAGTGCCAGTGGGGCGGGACAGGGGATCGGGGAGCTGTTTTTT CSASGAGQGIGELFF
- - TRBJ2-3 TRBV29-1 TGCAGCGTGGGAGGGGGGGCTAGCACAGATACGCAGTATTTT CSVGGGASTDTQYF
- TRBD1 TRBJ1-1 TRBV4-1 TGCGCCAGCAGCCAAGCTGGACAGGGCATGAACACTGAAGCTTTCTTT CASSQAGQGMNTEAFF
- - TRBJ2-4 TRBV11-2 TGTGCCAGCAGCTCCCTTCAAATACACGAGGGAAACATTCAGTACTTC CASSSLQIHEGNIQYF
- - TRBJ2-1 TRBV5-4 TGTGCCAGCAGCCCCGCGGGCGGGGTATTAAGGAATGAGCAGTTCTTC CASSPAGGVLRNEQFF
many - TRBJ1-5 TRBV4-3 TGCGCCAGCAGCCAAGATTTAAGGGTTCGGCATCAGCCCCAGCATTTT CASSQDLRVRHQPQHF
- TRBD2 TRBJ2-1 TRBV4-2 TGTGCCAGCAGCCCCTTGGGGCGGGGGGTACCTGAGCAGTTCTTC CASSPLGRGVPEQFF
- - TRBJ1-3 TRBV10-1 TGCGCCACTGAGGGGGAGTCTGGAAACACCATATATTTT CATEGESGNTIYF